The 24 T cell receptor beta chains presented below share a single source sample, sequenced in a study of blood T cell repertoires in COVID-19. The protocol was immunoSEQ multiplex PCR, while the TCRdb copy is restricted to in-frame clones and leaves out a portion. The sample records 100,000 or so clones, around four fifths being singletons. Sequenced input: peripheral blood. The receptors come from a woman aged 70-85 years with active or convalescent COVID-19.

This chain connects TRBV3-1 (or the pseudogene TRBV3-2) to TRBJ1-6, with TRBD1 matching over 7 bases. This CDR3 region has 16 residues. The V segment lost 4 bases and the J segment 0 bases; nucleotides outside the gene matches: 3. Germline V CDR1 and CDR2: LGHDT, YNNKEL (reference sequence). In DNA form, the CDR3 reads TGTGCCAGCAGCCCCAGACAGGGCTCCTATAATTCACCCCTCCACTTT. This gives the protein CASSPRQGSYNSPLHF.

The chain uses TRBV6-2 or TRBV6-3 and TRBJ1-2, with 9 bases identical to TRBD1. Germline lookup yields CDR1 MNHEY and CDR2 SVGEGT. J gave up 8 bases and V 6 bases, and 10 bases lay outside the gene matches. This CDR3 spans 14 amino acids. DNA for the CDR3: TGTGCCAGCAGCCAATCGGGGACAGGGCGCGGCTACACCTTC. It encodes CASSQSGTGRGYTF.

This chain uses TRBV21-1 with TRBJ1-1. TRBV21-1 is noted as a pseudogene. The CDR3 is 11 residues long. CDR3 coding DNA: TGTGCCAGCAGAGCGGGAGTTGAAGCTTTCTTT. It specifies CASRAGVEAFF.

The chain couples TRBV19 to TRBJ2-1; maybe TRBD2 (7 bases). The CDR3 spans 12 residues. CDR1 and CDR2 from the germline V gene are LNHDA and SQIVND (reference sequence). Here the CDR3 reads CATEGGRPGQFF. The CDR3 DNA is TGTGCGACTGAGGGGGGGCGCCCGGGGCAGTTCTTC.

This chain uses TRBV2 with TRBJ1-1; D not resolved. Trimming pared 5 bases from V and 0 bases from J, leaving 4 bases between. Germline values: CDR1 SNHLY, CDR2 FYNNEI. The CDR3 runs to 12 residues. CDR3: CASSSVNTEAFF. The CDR3 DNA sequence: TGTGCCAGCAGTTCGGTGAACACTGAAGCTTTCTTT. Based on the CDR3 plus reference TRBV2 and TRBJ1-1, the full variable domain is EPEVTQTPSHQVTQMGQEVILRCVPISNHLYFYWYRQILGQKVEFLVSFYNNEISEKSEIFDDQFSVERPDGSNFTLKIRSTKLEDSAMYFCASSSVNTEAFFGQGTRLTVV.

The rearrangement links TRBV28 to TRBJ1-1, with a weak D call TRBD1 (5 bases). Germline CDR1 MDHEN, CDR2 SYDVKM. With 10 bases removed from V and 8 bases from J, the gap between germline ends came to 14 bases. The CDR3 runs to 11 residues. CDR3 protein: CATEGRPEAFF. CDR3 in DNA: TGTGCCACGGAGGGGCGCCCCGAAGCTTTCTTT.

The table lists this clone with a count of one. The V call is TRBV27, the J call TRBJ1-3; D perhaps matches TRBD1 (6 bases). CDR3 length: 16 residues. V was trimmed by 0 bases and J by 0 bases, leaving 9 bases between them. CDR1 MNHEY and CDR2 SMNVEV come from the germline V gene (reference sequence). DNA of the CDR3: TGTGCCAGCAGTTTATCGGGACAACTCTCTGGAAACACCATATATTTT. Translation: CASSLSGQLSGNTIYF.

The chain uses TRBV9 and TRBJ2-5, with 10 bases fitting TRBD1. The CDR3 covers 14 residues. The germline CDR1 and CDR2 sequences are SGDLS and YYNGEE. The V segment lost 0 bases and the J segment 7 bases; nucleotides outside the gene matches: 3. The CDR3 nucleotides read TGTGCCAGCAGCGTAGAGGGACAGGGGCGGACCCAGTACTTC. Translation: CASSVEGQGRTQYF.

V and J are TRBV7-9 and TRBJ2-5, with 9 nucleotides matching TRBD1. The trim removed 6 bases at V and 3 bases at J, leaving 5 bases unmatched. Germline CDR1 is SEHNR and CDR2 is FQNEAQ (reference sequence). The CDR3 consists of 14 residues. The chain's CDR3 is CASSRRTGEETQYF. The DNA for the CDR3 is TGTGCCAGCAGTCGTCGGACAGGGGAAGAGACCCAGTACTTC. The full variable domain, its missing parts supplied by reference TRBV7-9 and TRBJ2-5, is DTGVSQNPRHKITKRGQNVTFRCDPISEHNRLYWYRQTLGQGPEFLTYFQNEAQLEKSRLLSDRFSAERPKGSFSTLEIQRTEQGDSAMYLCASSRRTGEETQYFGPGTRLLVL.

The chain employs TRBV25-1 and TRBJ2-1, with 9 bases aligning to TRBD1. There are 15 residues in the CDR3. Germline CDR1 and CDR2: MGHDK and SYGVNS. Germline trimming cut 4 bases from V and 2 bases from J; bases unmatched to any gene: 3. The CDR3 DNA is TGTGCCAGCAGTGTGGACAGGGGCCCCTACAATGAGCAGTTCTTC. Translated, it gives CASSVDRGPYNEQFF.

Of note for this clone: The same CDR3 can be traced to other DNA sequences in this sample. The chain joins TRBV5-1 to TRBJ1-4; D uncertain. Germline assignment: CDR1 SGHRS and CDR2 YFSETQ. The CDR3 extends over 16 amino acids. Between the trimmed V and J ends, which lost 1 base and 0 bases, there was a span of 10 bases. Written as DNA, the CDR3 is TGCGCCAGCAGCTTGACGGGGTCTGCAACTAATGAAAAACTGTTTTTT. It specifies CASSLTGSATNEKLFF.

The J gene is TRBJ1-5, the V gene TRBV4-3; no firm D call. CDR3 length equals 13 residues. Between the trimmed V and J ends, which lost 1 base and 4 bases, there was a span of 5 bases. Germline CDR1 is LGHNA and CDR2 is YSLEER. In DNA, the CDR3 is TGCGCCAGCAGCCAAGTACAAAATCAGCCCCAGCATTTT. This encodes CASSQVQNQPQHF.

This clone was counted a single time. This chain uses TRBV6-6 with TRBJ1-5; no definite D call. Trimming shortened V by 0 bases and J by 0 bases, and 9 bases separated the two germline ends. Germline V gene lookup returns CDR1 MNHNY and CDR2 SVGAGI (reference sequence). The length of the CDR3 is 16 residues. The CDR3 nucleotides read TGTGCCAGCAGTTACTCGTGGGGAGATAGCAATCAGCCCCAGCATTTT. Translated, it gives CASSYSWGDSNQPQHF.

The V and J genes are TRBV5-1 and TRBJ1-4, with 7 nucleotides matching TRBD1. In germline, CDR1 is SGHRS, CDR2 YFSETQ. This CDR3 contains 13 residues. The V segment lost 0 bases and the J segment 9 bases; nucleotides outside the gene matches: 2. The CDR3 DNA reads TGCGCCAGCAGCTTGGAACAGGGGCAAAAACTGTTTTTT. Protein: CASSLEQGQKLFF.

The rearrangement uses TRBV6-5 and TRBJ1-3; tentative D call: TRBD1 (5 bases). Trimming took off 8 bases at V and 4 bases at J, with 12 bases between the two ends. The CDR3 consists of 13 residues. CDR1 MNHEY and CDR2 SVGAGI come from the germline V gene. The DNA for the CDR3 is TGTGCCAGCGCAAGGGGAGGAGGAAACACCATATATTTT. It is translated as CASARGGGNTIYF.

This rearrangement joins TRBV3-1 (or the pseudogene TRBV3-2) to TRBJ1-2; 10 bases match TRBD1. From germline, CDR1 is LGHDT and CDR2 YNNKEL (reference sequence). This CDR3 spans 15 amino acids. The V segment lost 7 bases and the J segment 8 bases; nucleotides outside the gene matches: 13. CDR3 in amino acids: CASTNEGTGAAGYTF. The CDR3 coding sequence is TGTGCCAGCACAAACGAAGGGACAGGGGCAGCAGGCTACACCTTC.

V gene TRBV6-1 combines with J gene TRBJ1-4; a possible D gene is TRBD1 (6 bases). Between the trimmed V and J ends, which lost 2 bases and 10 bases, there was a span of 17 bases. The germline gives CDR1 MNHNS, CDR2 SASEGT. The CDR3 is 15 residues long. The CDR3: CASSEQQGDRGKLFF. As DNA, the CDR3 is TGTGCCAGCAGTGAACAACAGGGAGATCGGGGAAAACTGTTTTTT.

This chain connects TRBV11-2 to TRBJ1-3; D is uncertain. The CDR3 has 14 amino acids. V was clipped by 5 bases and J by 7 bases, with 15 bases between them. CDR1 SGHAT and CDR2 FQNNGV come from the germline V gene. The chain's CDR3 is CASSLPGSENTIYF. In nucleotides, the CDR3 is TGTGCCAGCAGCCTGCCGGGGTCAGAGAACACCATATATTTT.

The chain joins TRBV28 to TRBJ1-1, with D perhaps matching TRBD1 (6 bases). This CDR3 spans 19 amino acids. CDR1 is MDHEN, CDR2 SYDVKM, per germline. V lost 4 bases, J lost 0 bases, and 24 bases lay in between. The CDR3 loop reads CASSSPSLLRGGMNTEAFF. The CDR3 region has the DNA TGTGCCAGCAGTTCCCCCTCACTGTTGAGGGGGGGCATGAACACTGAAGCTTTCTTT.

This chain links TRBV28 with TRBJ2-1, with 7 bases identical to TRBD1. The V and J ends lost 4 bases and 5 bases, in that order; junction bases with no gene match: 17. The CDR3 has 18 residues. The germline V gene has CDR1 MDHEN and CDR2 SYDVKM. Here the CDR3 DNA reads TGTGCCAGCAGTTCAATCATGGGGGCCAAGGGACAGCACAATGAGCAGTTCTTC. Translation gives CASSSIMGAKGQHNEQFF.

V gene TRBV5-8 combines with J gene TRBJ1-2; unclear D gene. The CDR3 is 17 residues long. V shed 2 bases and J shed 8 bases, with 25 bases lying between them. The germline V gene encodes CDR1 SGHTS and CDR2 YDEGEE. The CDR3 nucleotides are TGTGCCAGCAGCTTAACCATCGGGATAGGGAGTAGGAGCGGCTACACCTTC. Protein product: CASSLTIGIGSRSGYTF.

The chain links TRBV3-1 (or the pseudogene TRBV3-2) to TRBJ1-1, with TRBD1 as a possible D gene (5 bases). Trimming took 3 bases from V and 10 from J, leaving 12 bases between them. CDR3 length: 12 amino acids. Germline loops: CDR1 LGHDT, CDR2 YNNKEL (reference sequence). The CDR3 region has the DNA TGTGCCAGCAGCCAGTTCGACAGAGGAGCTTTCTTT. Translation gives CASSQFDRGAFF.

In DNA, the CDR3 is TGTGCCAGCTCACCAGACGCGGCGAACACTGAAGCTTTCTTT. Protein: CASSPDAANTEAFF. The chain uses TRBV18 and TRBJ1-1; D gene unclear. CDR1 is KGHSH and CDR2 is LQKENI in the germline V gene. The CDR3 is made up of 14 amino acids. Trimming left V 2 bases short and J 1 base short, with 8 bases between.

This chain connects TRBV5-1 to TRBJ2-1; 9 nucleotides match TRBD1. The germline CDR1 and CDR2 sequences are SGHRS and YFSETQ. The V segment lost 0 bases and the J segment 9 bases; nucleotides outside the gene matches: 7. The CDR3 covers 15 residues. The CDR3, as DNA: TGCGCCAGCAGCTTGGGGGGACAGGGTTTGGGTGAGCAGTTCTTC. Translated: CASSLGGQGLGEQFF.